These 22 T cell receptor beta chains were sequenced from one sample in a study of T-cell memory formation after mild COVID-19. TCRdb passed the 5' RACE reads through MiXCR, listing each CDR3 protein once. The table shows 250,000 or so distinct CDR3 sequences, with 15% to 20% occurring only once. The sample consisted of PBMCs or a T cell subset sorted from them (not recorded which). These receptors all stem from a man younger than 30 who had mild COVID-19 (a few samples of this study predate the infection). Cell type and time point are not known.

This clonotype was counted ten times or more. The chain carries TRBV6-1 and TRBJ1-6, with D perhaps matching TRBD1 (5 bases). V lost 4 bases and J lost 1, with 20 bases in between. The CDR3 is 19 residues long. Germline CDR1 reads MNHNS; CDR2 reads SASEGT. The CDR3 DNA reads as TGTGCCAGCAGTGGACCGGCGGGGCGAATAAGATCCTATAATTCACCCCTCCACTTT. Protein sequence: CASSGPAGRIRSYNSPLHF.

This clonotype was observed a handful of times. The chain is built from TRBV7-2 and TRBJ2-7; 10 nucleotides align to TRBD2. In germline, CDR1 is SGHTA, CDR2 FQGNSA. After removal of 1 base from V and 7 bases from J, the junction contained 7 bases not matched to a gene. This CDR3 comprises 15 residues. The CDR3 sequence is CASSLDIAGGREQYF. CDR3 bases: TGTGCCAGCAGCTTAGATATAGCGGGGGGAAGGGAGCAGTACTTC.

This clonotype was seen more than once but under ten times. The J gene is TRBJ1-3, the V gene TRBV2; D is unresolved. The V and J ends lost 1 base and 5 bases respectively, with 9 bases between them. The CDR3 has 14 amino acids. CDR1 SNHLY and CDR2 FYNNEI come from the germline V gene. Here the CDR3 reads CASSEGHRRNTIYF. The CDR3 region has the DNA TGTGCCAGCAGTGAAGGTCATCGAAGAAACACCATATATTTT.

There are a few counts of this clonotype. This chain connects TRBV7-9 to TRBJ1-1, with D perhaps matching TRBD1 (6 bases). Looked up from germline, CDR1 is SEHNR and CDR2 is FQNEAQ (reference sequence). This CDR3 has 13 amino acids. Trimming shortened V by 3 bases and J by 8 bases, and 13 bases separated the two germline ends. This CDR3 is CASSLGPGAEAFF. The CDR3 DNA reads TGTGCCAGCAGCTTGGGGCCAGGGGCGGAAGCTTTCTTT.

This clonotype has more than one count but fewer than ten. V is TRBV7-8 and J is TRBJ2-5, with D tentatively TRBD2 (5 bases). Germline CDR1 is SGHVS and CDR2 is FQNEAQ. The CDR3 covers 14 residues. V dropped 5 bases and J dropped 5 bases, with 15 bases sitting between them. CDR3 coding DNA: TGTGCCAGCAGCGCGACACTAGGTTTGGAGACCCAGTACTTC. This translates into CASSATLGLETQYF.

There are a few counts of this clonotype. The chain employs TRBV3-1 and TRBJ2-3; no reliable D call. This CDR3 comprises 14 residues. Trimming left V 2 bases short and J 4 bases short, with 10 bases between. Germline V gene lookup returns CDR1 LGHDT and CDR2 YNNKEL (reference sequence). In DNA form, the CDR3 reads TGTGCCAGCAGCCAATTTACCTTCGCAGATACGCAGTATTTT. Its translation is CASSQFTFADTQYF.

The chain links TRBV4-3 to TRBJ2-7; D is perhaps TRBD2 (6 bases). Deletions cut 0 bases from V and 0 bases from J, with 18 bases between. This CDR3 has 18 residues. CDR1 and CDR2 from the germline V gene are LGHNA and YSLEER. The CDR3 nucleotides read TGCGCCAGCAGCCAAGATCTGATGAGGCGGGGTAGCTCCTACGAGCAGTACTTC. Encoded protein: CASSQDLMRRGSSYEQYF.

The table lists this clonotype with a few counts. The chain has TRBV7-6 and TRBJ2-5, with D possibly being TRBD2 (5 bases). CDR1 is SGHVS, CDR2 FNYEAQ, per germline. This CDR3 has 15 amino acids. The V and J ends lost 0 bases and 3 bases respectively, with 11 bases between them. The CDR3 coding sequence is TGTGCCAGCAGCTTAGCCGGTCGGGGAGAAGAGACCCAGTACTTC. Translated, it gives CASSLAGRGEETQYF.

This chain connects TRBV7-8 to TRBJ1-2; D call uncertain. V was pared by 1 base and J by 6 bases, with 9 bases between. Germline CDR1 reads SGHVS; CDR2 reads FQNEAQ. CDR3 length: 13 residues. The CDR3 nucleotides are TGTGCCAGCAGCTTAGGGGTTGGGGATGGCTACACCTTC. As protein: CASSLGVGDGYTF.

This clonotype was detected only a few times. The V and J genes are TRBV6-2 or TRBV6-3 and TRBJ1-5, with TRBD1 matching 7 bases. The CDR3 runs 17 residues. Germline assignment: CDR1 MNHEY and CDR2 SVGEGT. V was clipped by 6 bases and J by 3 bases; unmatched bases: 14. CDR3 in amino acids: CASRKAPQGSINQPQHF. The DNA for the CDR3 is TGTGCCAGCAGAAAGGCCCCACAGGGGTCGATCAATCAGCCCCAGCATTTT.

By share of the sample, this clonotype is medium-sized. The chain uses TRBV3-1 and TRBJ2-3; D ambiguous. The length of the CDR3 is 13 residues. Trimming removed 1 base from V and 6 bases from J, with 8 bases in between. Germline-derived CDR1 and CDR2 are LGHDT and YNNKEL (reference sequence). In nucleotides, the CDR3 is TGTGCCAGCAGCCAAGGGTTGGCTGATACGCAGTATTTT. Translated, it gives CASSQGLADTQYF.

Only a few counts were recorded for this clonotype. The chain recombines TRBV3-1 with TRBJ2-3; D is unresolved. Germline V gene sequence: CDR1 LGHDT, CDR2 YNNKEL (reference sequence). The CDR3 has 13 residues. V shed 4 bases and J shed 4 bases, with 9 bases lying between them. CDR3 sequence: CASSPPIPDTQYF. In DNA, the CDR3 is TGTGCCAGCAGCCCCCCCATTCCAGATACGCAGTATTTT.

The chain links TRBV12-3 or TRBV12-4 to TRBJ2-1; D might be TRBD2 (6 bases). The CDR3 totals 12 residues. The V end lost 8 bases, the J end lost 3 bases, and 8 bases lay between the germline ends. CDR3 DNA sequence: TGTGCCAGCGGGGGGTTCTACAATGAGCAGTTCTTC. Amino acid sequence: CASGGFYNEQFF.

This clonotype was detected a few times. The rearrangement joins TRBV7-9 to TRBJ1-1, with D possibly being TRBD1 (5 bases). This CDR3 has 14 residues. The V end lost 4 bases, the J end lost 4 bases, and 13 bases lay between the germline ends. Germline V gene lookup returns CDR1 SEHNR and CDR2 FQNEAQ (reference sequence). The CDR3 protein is CASSSLRGPTEAFF. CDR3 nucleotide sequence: TGTGCCAGCAGCTCGTTACGGGGACCCACTGAAGCTTTCTTT.

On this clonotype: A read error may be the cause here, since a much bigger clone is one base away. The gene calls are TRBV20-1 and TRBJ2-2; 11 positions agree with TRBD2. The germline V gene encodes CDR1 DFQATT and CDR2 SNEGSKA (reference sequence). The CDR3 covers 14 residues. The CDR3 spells CKHRLAGNTVELFF. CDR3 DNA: TGCAAACACCGACTAGCGGGAAACACCGTGGAGCTGTTTTTT.

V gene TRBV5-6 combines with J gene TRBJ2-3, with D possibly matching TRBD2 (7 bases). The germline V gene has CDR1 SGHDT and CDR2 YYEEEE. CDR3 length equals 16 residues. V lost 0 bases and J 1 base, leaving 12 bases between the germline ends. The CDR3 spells CASSLGGGGGTDTQYF. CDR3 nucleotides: TGTGCCAGCAGCTTGGGGGGAGGGGGAGGCACAGATACGCAGTATTTT.

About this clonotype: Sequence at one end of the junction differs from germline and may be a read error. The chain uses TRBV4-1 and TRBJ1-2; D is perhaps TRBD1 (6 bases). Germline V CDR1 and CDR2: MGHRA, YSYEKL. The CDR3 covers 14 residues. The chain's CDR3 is CASSQVGTRYGYTF. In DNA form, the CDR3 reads TGCGCCAGCAGCCAAGTTGGGACAAGATATGGCTACACATTC.

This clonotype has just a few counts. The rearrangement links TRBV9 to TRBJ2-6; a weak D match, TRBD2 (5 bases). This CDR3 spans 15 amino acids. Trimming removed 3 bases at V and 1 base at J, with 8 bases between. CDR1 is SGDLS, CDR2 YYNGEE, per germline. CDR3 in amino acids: CASSGTGSGANVLTF. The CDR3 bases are TGTGCCAGCAGCGGGACTGGGTCTGGGGCCAACGTCCTGACTTTC. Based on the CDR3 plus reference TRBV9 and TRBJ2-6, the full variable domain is DSGVTQTPKHLITATGQRVTLRCSPRSGDLSVYWYQQSLDQGLQFLIQYYNGEERAKGNILERFSAQQFPDLHSELNLSSLELGDSALYFCASSGTGSGANVLTFGAGSRLTVL.

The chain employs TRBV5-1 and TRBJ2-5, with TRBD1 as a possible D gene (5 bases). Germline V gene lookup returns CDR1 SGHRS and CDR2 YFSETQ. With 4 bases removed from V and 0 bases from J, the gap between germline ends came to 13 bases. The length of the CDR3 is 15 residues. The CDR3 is CASSGIGQHQETQYF. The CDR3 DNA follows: TGCGCCAGCAGCGGGATTGGACAACACCAAGAGACCCAGTACTTC.

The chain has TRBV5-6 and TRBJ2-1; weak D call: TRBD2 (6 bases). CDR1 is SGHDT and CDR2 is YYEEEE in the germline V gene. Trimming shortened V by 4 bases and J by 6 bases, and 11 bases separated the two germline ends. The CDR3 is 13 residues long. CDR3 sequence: CASSAGLFNEQFF. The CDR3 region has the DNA TGTGCCAGCAGCGCGGGACTTTTCAATGAGCAGTTCTTC.

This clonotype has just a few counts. The CDR3 loop is CASSQGSQGAFYEQYF. CDR3 nucleotides: TGTGCCAGCAGCCAAGGCTCACAGGGTGCCTTCTACGAGCAGTACTTC. The J gene is TRBJ2-7, the V gene TRBV4-2; TRBD1 is a possible D gene (6 bases). The V end was cut by 1 base, the J end by 3 bases, with 16 bases between. The CDR3 extends over 16 amino acids. Germline CDR1 LGHNA, CDR2 YNFKEQ.

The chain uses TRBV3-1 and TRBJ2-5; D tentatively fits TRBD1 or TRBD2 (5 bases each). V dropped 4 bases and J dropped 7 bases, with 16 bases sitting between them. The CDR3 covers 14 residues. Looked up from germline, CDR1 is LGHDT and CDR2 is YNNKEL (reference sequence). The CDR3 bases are TGTGCCAGCAGCCCGTCGGGGACGCCAGGGACCCAGTACTTC. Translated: CASSPSGTPGTQYF.